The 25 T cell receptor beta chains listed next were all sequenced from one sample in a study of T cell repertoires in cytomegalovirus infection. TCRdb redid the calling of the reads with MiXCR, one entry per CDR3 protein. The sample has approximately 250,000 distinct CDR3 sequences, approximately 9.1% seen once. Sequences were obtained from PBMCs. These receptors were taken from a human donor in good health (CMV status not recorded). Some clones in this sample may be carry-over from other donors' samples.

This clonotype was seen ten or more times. The CDR3 DNA reads TGTGCCAGCAGCCCATCGGGGGGGACAGCATCTAACTATGGCTACACCTTC. This sequence encodes CASSPSGGTASNYGYTF. The V and J genes are TRBV7-8 and TRBJ1-2; 7 nucleotides line up with TRBD1. The V gene's germline CDR1 is SGHVS and CDR2 FQNEAQ. Unmatched junction bases numbered 12, after V lost 5 bases and J lost 0 bases. The CDR3 length is 17 residues.

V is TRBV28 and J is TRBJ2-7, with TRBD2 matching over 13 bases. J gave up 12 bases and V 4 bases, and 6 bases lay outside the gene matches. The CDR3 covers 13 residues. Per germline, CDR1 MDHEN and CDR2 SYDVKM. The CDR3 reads CASSSGLAGAPYF. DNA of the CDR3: TGTGCCAGCAGTTCCGGACTAGCGGGGGCCCCGTACTTC.

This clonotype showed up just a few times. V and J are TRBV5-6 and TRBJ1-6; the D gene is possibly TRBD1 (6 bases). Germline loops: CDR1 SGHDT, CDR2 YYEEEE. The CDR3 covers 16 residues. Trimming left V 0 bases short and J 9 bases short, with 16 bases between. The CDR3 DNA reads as TGTGCCAGCAGCTTGGCGGGACAAGCGCGCAGTTCACCCCTCCACTTT. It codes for CASSLAGQARSSPLHF.

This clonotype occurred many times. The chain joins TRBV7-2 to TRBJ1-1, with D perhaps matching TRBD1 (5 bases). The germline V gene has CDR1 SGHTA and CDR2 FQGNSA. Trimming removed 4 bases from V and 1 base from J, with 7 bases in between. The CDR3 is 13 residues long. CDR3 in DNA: TGTGCCAGCAGCTGGGGCGGGAACACTGAAGCTTTCTTT. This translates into CASSWGGNTEAFF.

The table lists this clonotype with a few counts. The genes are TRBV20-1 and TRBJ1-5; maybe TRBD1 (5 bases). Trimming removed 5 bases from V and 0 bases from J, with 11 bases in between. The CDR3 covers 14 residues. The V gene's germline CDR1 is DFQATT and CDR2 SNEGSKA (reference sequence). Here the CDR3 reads CSAWDANSNQPQHF. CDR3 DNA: TGCAGTGCTTGGGACGCGAATAGCAATCAGCCCCAGCATTTT.

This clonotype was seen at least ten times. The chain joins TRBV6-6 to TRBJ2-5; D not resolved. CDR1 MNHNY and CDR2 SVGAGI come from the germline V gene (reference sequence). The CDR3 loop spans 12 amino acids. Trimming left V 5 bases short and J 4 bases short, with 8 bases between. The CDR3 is CASSVTSETQYF. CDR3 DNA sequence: TGTGCCAGCAGTGTGACTTCAGAGACCCAGTACTTC.

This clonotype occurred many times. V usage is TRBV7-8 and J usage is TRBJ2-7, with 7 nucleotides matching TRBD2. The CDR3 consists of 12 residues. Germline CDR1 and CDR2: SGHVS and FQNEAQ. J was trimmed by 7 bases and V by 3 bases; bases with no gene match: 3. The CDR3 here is CASSFWGGEQYF. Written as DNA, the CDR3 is TGTGCCAGCAGCTTCTGGGGAGGGGAGCAGTACTTC.

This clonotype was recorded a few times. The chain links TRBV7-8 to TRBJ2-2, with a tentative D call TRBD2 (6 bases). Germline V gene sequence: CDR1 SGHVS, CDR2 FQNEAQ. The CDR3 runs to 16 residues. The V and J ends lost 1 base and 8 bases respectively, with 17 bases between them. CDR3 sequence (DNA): TGTGCCAGCAGCTTAGGAGGGAGTGCGGGGACTGGGGAGCTGTTTTTT. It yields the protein CASSLGGSAGTGELFF.

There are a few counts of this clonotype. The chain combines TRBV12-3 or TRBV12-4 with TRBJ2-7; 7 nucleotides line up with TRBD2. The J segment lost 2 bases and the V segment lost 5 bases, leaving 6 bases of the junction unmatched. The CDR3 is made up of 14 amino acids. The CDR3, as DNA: TGTGCCAGCAGTAGGAGCGGGGCAACCTACGAGCAGTACTTC. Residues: CASSRSGATYEQYF.

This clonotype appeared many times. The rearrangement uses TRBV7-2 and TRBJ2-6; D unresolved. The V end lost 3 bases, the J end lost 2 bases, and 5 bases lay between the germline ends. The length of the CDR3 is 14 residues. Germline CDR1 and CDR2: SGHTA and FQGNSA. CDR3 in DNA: TGTGCCAGCAGCTTGGATCCTGGGGCCAACGTCCTGACTTTC. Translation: CASSLDPGANVLTF.

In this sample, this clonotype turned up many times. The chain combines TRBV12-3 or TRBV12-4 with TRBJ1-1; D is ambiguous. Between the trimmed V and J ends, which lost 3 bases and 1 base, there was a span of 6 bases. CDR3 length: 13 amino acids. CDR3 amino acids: CASSFLQNTEAFF. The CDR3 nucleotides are TGTGCCAGCAGTTTTCTACAGAACACTGAAGCTTTCTTT.

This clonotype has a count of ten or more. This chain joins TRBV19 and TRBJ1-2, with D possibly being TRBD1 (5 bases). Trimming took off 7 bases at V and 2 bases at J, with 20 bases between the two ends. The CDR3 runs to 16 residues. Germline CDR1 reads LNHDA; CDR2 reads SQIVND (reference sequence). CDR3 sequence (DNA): TGTGCCAGTAAAGTTTCGGGGACGATCTCCAACTATGGCTACACCTTC. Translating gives CASKVSGTISNYGYTF.

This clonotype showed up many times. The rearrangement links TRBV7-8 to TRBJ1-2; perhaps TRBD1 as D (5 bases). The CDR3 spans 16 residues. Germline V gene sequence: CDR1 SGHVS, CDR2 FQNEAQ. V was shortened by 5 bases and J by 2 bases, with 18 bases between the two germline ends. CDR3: CASSPSRGVSNYGYTF. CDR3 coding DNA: TGTGCCAGCAGCCCGAGTCGGGGGGTTTCCAACTATGGCTACACCTTC. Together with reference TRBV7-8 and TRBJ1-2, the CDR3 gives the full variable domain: GAGVSQSPRYKVAKRGQDVALRCDPISGHVSLFWYQQALGQGPEFLTYFQNEAQLDKSGLPSDRFFAERPEGSVSTLKIQRTQQEDSAVYLCASSPSRGVSNYGYTFGSGTRLTVV.

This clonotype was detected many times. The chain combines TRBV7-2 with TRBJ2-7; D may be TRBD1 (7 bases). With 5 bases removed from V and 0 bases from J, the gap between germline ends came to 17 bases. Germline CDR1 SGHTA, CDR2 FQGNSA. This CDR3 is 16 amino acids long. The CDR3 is CASSHPTQGGSYEQYF. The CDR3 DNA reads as TGTGCCAGCAGCCACCCCACCCAGGGGGGCTCCTACGAGCAGTACTTC. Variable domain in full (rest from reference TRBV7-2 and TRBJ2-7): GAGVSQSPSNKVTEKGKDVELRCDPISGHTALYWYRQSLGQGLEFLIYFQGNSAPDKSGLPSDRFSAERTGGSVSTLTIQRTQQEDSAVYLCASSHPTQGGSYEQYFGPGTRLTVT.

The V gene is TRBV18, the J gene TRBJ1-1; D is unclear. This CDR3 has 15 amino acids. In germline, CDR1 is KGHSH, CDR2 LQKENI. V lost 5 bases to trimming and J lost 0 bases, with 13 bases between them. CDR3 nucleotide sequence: TGTGCCAGCTCATCCCAACAGAGACTGAACACTGAAGCTTTCTTT. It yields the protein CASSSQQRLNTEAFF.

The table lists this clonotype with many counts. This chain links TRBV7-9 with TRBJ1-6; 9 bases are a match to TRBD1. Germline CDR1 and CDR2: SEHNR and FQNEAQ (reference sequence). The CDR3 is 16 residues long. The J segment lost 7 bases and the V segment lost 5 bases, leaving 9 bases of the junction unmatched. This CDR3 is CASSQTGGIWNSPLHF. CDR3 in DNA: TGTGCCAGCAGCCAAACAGGGGGCATCTGGAATTCACCCCTCCACTTT. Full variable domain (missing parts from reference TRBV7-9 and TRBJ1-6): DTGVSQNPRHKITKRGQNVTFRCDPISEHNRLYWYRQTLGQGPEFLTYFQNEAQLEKSRLLSDRFSAERPKGSFSTLEIQRTEQGDSAMYLCASSQTGGIWNSPLHFGNGTRLTVT.

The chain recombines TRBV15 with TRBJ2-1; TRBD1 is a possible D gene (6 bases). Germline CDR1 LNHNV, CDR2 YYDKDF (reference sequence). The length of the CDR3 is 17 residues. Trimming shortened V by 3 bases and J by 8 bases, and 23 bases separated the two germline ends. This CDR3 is CATSRTSGTPRPHEQFF. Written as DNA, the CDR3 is TGTGCCACCAGCAGGACCTCCGGGACACCGCGCCCCCATGAGCAGTTCTTC.

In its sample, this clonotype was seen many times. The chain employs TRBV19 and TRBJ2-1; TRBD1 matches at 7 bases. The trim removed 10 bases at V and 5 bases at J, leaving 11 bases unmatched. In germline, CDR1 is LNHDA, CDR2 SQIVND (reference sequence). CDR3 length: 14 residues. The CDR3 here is CATKGTGVDNEQFF. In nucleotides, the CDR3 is TGTGCCACTAAAGGTACAGGGGTGGACAATGAGCAGTTCTTC.

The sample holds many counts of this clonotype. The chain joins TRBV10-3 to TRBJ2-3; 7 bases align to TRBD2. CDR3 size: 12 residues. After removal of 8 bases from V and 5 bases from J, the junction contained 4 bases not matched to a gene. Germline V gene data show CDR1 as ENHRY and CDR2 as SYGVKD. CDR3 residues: CAIGLGKDTQYF. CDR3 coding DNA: TGTGCCATCGGACTAGGCAAAGATACGCAGTATTTT.

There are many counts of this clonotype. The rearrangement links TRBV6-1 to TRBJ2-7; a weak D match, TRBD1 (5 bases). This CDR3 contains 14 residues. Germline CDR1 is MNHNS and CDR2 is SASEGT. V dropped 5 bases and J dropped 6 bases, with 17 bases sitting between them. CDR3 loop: CASSKRQLSGEQYF. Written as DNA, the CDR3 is TGTGCCAGCAGTAAGCGACAGCTAAGTGGCGAGCAGTACTTC.

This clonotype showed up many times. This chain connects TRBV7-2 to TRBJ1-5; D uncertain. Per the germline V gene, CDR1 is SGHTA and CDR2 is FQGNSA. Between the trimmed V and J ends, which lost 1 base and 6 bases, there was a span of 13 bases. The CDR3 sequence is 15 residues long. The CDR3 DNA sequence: TGTGCCAGCAGCTTAGTGGTCGAAGTCGGTCAGCCCCAGCATTTT. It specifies CASSLVVEVGQPQHF.

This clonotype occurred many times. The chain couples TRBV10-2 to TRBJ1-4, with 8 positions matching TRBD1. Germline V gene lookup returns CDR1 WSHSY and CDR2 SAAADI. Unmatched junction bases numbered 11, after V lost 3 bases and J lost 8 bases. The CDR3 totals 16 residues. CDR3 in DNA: TGCGCCAGCAGTGACAGTAACAGGGGGTTCGGGGAAAAACTGTTTTTT. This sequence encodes CASSDSNRGFGEKLFF.

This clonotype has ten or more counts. The CDR3 DNA sequence: TGTGCCAGCAGTCGACAGGGTGGCAATCAGCCCCAGCATTTT. Translating it yields CASSRQGGNQPQHF. The chain has TRBV12-3 or TRBV12-4 and TRBJ1-5; 7 nucleotides agree with TRBD1. With 5 bases clipped from V and 2 bases from J, the junction kept 3 bases outside the gene matches. The CDR3 runs 14 residues.

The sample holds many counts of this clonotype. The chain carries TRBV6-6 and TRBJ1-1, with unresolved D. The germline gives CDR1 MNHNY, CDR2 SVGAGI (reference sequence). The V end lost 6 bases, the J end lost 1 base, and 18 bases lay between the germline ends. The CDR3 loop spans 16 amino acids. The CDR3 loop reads CASSPTQTLRNTEAFF. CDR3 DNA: TGTGCCAGCAGCCCCACTCAGACTCTTCGGAACACTGAAGCTTTCTTT.

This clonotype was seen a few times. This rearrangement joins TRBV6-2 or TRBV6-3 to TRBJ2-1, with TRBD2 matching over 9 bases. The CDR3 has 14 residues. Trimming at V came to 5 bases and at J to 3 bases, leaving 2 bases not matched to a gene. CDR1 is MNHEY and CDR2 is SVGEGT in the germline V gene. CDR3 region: CASSLAGFYNEQFF. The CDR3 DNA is TGTGCCAGCAGTCTAGCGGGGTTCTACAATGAGCAGTTCTTC.